This is a list of T cell receptor beta chains from one sample in a study of blood T cells in healthy people across ages. TCRdb itself ran the 5' RACE reads through MiXCR, one entry per CDR3 protein. The table lists hundreds of thousands of distinct CDR3 sequences, approximately 25% of them singletons, with just under 9% in the top ten. These same data were also listed under a study on T cells of mothers and their children.

Sequences were obtained from blood. The receptor source for this set is a boy aged 5-17 years in good health. Both conserved end residues are part of each CDR3. The order of the fields is J gene, clone size, CDR3 length, V gene, D gene, CDR3 protein, CDR3 DNA. The D gene is left open where the match is weak. The listing skips clone size in some rows; elsewhere it reads once, few, many or a size class.

TRBJ1-1,few,16,TRBV19,NA,CASSQPLRGWYAEAFF,TGTGCCAGTAGTCAACCCTTAAGGGGCTGGTACGCTGAAGCTTTCTTT
TRBJ2-1,few,21,TRBV11-2,TRBD2,CASSLVLWGRLAGDPGNEQFF,TGTGCCAGCAGCTTAGTCCTTTGGGGGAGACTAGCGGGAGACCCTGGCAATGAGCAGTTCTTC
TRBJ2-7,many,13,TRBV18,NA,CASSPEGVYEQYF,TGTGCCAGCTCACCAGAGGGCGTCTACGAGCAGTACTTC
TRBJ2-5,NA,15,TRBV11-2,NA,CASSLGVGMRETQYF,TGTGCCAGCAGCTTAGGGGTGGGGATGCGAGAGACCCAGTACTTC
TRBJ1-1,NA,19,TRBV4-1,NA,CASSQSFWQGLGVNTEAFF,TGCGCCAGCAGCCAATCGTTTTGGCAGGGCTTAGGGGTGAACACCGAAGCTTTCTTT
TRBJ2-7,NA,12,TRBV18,NA,CASSFQGREQYF,TGTGCCAGCTCATTCCAGGGCCGCGAGCAGTACTTC
TRBJ1-1,NA,13,TRBV20-1,NA,CSVSRPGASEAFF,TGCAGTGTTTCGCGGCCAGGGGCCTCTGAAGCTTTCTTT
TRBJ2-7,NA,13,TRBV20-1,TRBD2,CSARLAGDYEQYF,TGCAGTGCCCGACTAGCGGGGGACTACGAGCAGTACTTC
TRBJ2-4,few,14,TRBV20-1,TRBD1,CSAREAQGKNIQYF,TGCAGTGCTAGAGAAGCACAGGGGAAGAACATTCAGTACTTC
TRBJ1-6,few,14,TRBV11-2,NA,CASSLVGGASPLHF,TGTGCCAGCAGCTTAGTGGGGGGGGCTTCACCCCTCCACTTT
TRBJ2-4,few,10,TRBV9,NA,CASTRGLGYF,TGTGCCAGCACGAGGGGACTTGGGTACTTC
TRBJ2-3,NA,15,TRBV7-9,NA,CASSLVPSFEDTQYF,TGTGCCAGCAGCTTAGTGCCTAGCTTTGAGGATACGCAGTATTTT
TRBJ2-1,once,15,TRBV20-1,TRBD2,CSARVPSGKQNEQFF,TGCAGTGCTAGAGTCCCTAGCGGGAAACAGAATGAGCAGTTCTTC
TRBJ1-2,few,15,TRBV4-3,NA,CASSQDINPGYGYTF,TGCGCCAGCAGCCAAGATATCAACCCTGGCTATGGCTACACCTTC
TRBJ2-7,few,14,TRBV5-1,NA,CASSLAGLLDEQYF,TGCGCCAGCAGCTTGGCAGGGCTTTTGGACGAGCAGTACTTC
TRBJ2-7,NA,14,TRBV20-1,TRBD1,CSARAGQGIYEQYF,TGCAGTGCTAGGGCGGGACAGGGGATCTACGAGCAGTACTTC
TRBJ2-2,NA,16,TRBV20-1,TRBD2,CSAIGLAGGPAGELFF,TGCAGTGCCATTGGACTAGCGGGAGGGCCGGCCGGGGAGCTGTTTTTT
TRBJ2-2,few,13,TRBV5-1,NA,CASSLADTGELFF,TGCGCCAGCAGCTTGGCAGACACCGGGGAGCTGTTTTTT
TRBJ1-6,few,16,TRBV5-6,NA,CASSLISLQGNSPLHF,TGTGCCAGCAGCTTAATCTCGTTGCAGGGGAATTCACCCCTCCACTTT
TRBJ2-2,NA,17,TRBV9,TRBD2,CASTKSGGASGTGELFF,TGTGCCAGCACCAAAAGCGGGGGGGCTTCAGGGACCGGGGAGCTGTTTTTT
TRBJ2-1,NA,13,TRBV24-1,NA,CATSDRTVNEQFF,TGTGCCACCAGTGACCGGACAGTTAATGAGCAGTTCTTC
TRBJ2-3,few,17,TRBV6-5,TRBD1,CASSYGQDTYSTDTQYF,TGTGCCAGCAGTTACGGACAGGACACCTACAGCACAGATACGCAGTATTTT
TRBJ2-2,NA,16,TRBV7-9,TRBD2,CASSATSGSPTGELFF,TGTGCCAGCAGCGCGACTAGCGGGAGCCCCACCGGGGAGCTGTTTTTT
TRBJ1-1,NA,15,TRBV4-2,NA,CASSSKYGDNTEAFF,TGTGCCAGCAGCTCCAAGTACGGGGACAACACTGAAGCTTTCTTT
TRBJ1-1,NA,15,TRBV5-5,NA,CASSSEVSLNTEAFF,TGTGCCAGCAGCTCGGAGGTCAGCTTGAACACTGAAGCTTTCTTT
TRBJ1-1,many,14,TRBV4-1,NA,CASSQMGVGTEAFF,TGCGCCAGCAGCCAAATGGGGGTCGGCACTGAAGCTTTCTTT
TRBJ1-2,many,15,TRBV29-1,NA,CSVLPHGRRDYGYTF,TGCAGCGTTCTCCCCCACGGGCGAAGGGACTATGGCTACACCTTC
TRBJ2-3,once,13,TRBV6-1,TRBD1,CASTGQVTDTQYF,TGTGCCAGCACCGGACAGGTCACAGATACGCAGTATTTT
TRBJ1-4,NA,16,TRBV7-2,TRBD1,CASSSGTGTANEKLFF,TGTGCCAGCAGTTCCGGGACAGGGACGGCTAATGAAAAACTGTTTTTT
TRBJ2-7,NA,15,TRBV25-1,TRBD1,CASSERTYRGYEQYF,TGTGCCAGCAGCGAAAGAACGTACAGGGGCTACGAGCAGTACTTC
TRBJ2-7,NA,13,TRBV6-5,TRBD2,CASRNSGRGEQYF,TGTGCCAGCAGAAATAGCGGGAGGGGCGAGCAGTACTTC
TRBJ2-7,few,15,TRBV15,TRBD2,CATSRDFGRTFEQYF,TGTGCCACCAGCAGAGATTTCGGGAGGACGTTCGAGCAGTACTTC